Presented here are 9 T cell receptor beta chains from one specimen sequenced in a study of OX40 agonist ivuxolimab in advanced cancers. Assay: immunoSEQ multiplex PCR; the TCRdb copy retains only in-frame clones and omits some. The sample consists of under 65,000 clones, 85% to 90% of them appearing once. This sample comprised CD4+ or CD8+ T cells sorted from blood, obtained in a trial of the OX40 agonist ivuxolimab. These receptors originate from an adult with an advanced solid tumor such as melanoma, head and neck, liver or kidney cancer.

The V gene is TRBV6-1, the J gene TRBJ2-7; D uncertain. The CDR3 runs to 14 residues. The germline gives CDR1 MNHNS, CDR2 SASEGT. V lost 7 bases and J lost 2, with 15 bases in between. CDR3 loop: CASKENLAAYEQYF. The CDR3 DNA reads TGTGCCAGCAAAGAAAACCTCGCAGCCTACGAGCAGTACTTC.

The rearrangement links TRBV9 to TRBJ2-2, with D hard to call. Germline V gene data show CDR1 as SGDLS and CDR2 as YYNGEE. V gave up 0 bases and J gave up 5 bases, with 11 bases separating them. This CDR3 spans 15 amino acids. The CDR3 region is CASSVVQEGTGELFF. The CDR3 nucleotides are TGTGCCAGCAGCGTAGTCCAGGAAGGGACCGGGGAGCTGTTTTTT.

V and J are TRBV5-1 and TRBJ2-7; D unresolved. CDR1 is SGHRS, CDR2 YFSETQ, per germline. CDR3 length: 16 amino acids. Trimming took 0 bases from V and 6 from J, leaving 19 bases between them. CDR3 coding DNA: TGCGCCAGCAGCTTGGACAGTGCGCCGAGATTGGGCGAGCAGTACTTC. The encoded protein is CASSLDSAPRLGEQYF.

V and J are TRBV9 and TRBJ2-6; D gene uncertain. Trimming took off 5 bases at V and 0 bases at J, with 9 bases between the two ends. Germline CDR1 reads SGDLS; CDR2 reads YYNGEE. This CDR3 region has 15 residues. The CDR3 here is CASSRLNSGANVLTF. The CDR3 bases are TGTGCCAGCAGTAGACTCAACTCTGGGGCCAACGTCCTGACTTTC.

The rearrangement joins TRBV28 to TRBJ2-1, with TRBD1 matching over 9 bases. There are 15 residues in the CDR3. CDR1 MDHEN and CDR2 SYDVKM come from the germline V gene. With 4 bases clipped from V and 3 bases from J, the junction kept 4 bases outside the gene matches. The CDR3 here is CASSSGQGIYNEQFF. The CDR3 DNA reads TGTGCCAGCAGTTCCGGACAGGGGATCTACAATGAGCAGTTCTTC. The whole variable domain, filled in from reference TRBV28 and TRBJ2-1, reads DVKVTQSSRYLVKRTGEKVFLECVQDMDHENMFWYRQDPGLGLRLIYFSYDVKMKEKGDIPEGYSVSREKKERFSLILESASTNQTSMYLCASSSGQGIYNEQFFGPGTRLTVL.

This clone has a single count. The V and J genes are TRBV7-8 and TRBJ2-3; D possibly uses TRBD1 or TRBD2 (5 bases each). The CDR3 runs 14 residues. Trimming removed 8 bases at V and 2 bases at J, with 14 bases between. CDR1 is SGHVS and CDR2 is FQNEAQ in the germline V gene. This CDR3 is CASSAWGNTDTQYF. Here the CDR3 DNA reads TGTGCCAGCTCAGCGTGGGGGAACACAGATACGCAGTATTTT. The whole variable domain, remainder taken from reference TRBV7-8 and TRBJ2-3, is GAGVSQSPRYKVAKRGQDVALRCDPISGHVSLFWYQQALGQGPEFLTYFQNEAQLDKSGLPSDRFFAERPEGSVSTLKIQRTQQEDSAVYLCASSAWGNTDTQYFGPGTRLTVL.

V and J are TRBV27 and TRBJ2-5; D is ambiguous. Germline-derived CDR1 and CDR2 are MNHEY and SMNVEV (reference sequence). The germline V and J ends were trimmed by 6 bases and 4 bases, with 15 bases remaining between them. The CDR3 spans 14 residues. The DNA of the CDR3 is TGTGCCAGCAGCCGGTTAAGCCGCGGAGAGACCCAGTACTTC. Translated, it gives CASSRLSRGETQYF.

This chain connects TRBV25-1 to TRBJ2-5; a weak D match, TRBD1 (5 bases). From germline, CDR1 is MGHDK and CDR2 SYGVNS. V was trimmed by 0 bases and J by 2 bases, leaving 13 bases between them. This CDR3 region has 16 residues. Written as DNA, the CDR3 is TGTGCCAGCAGTGAATATTTTTTACAGGCTCAAGAGACCCAGTACTTC. It codes for CASSEYFLQAQETQYF.

This clone was observed a single time. The V call is TRBV19, the J call TRBJ1-1; TRBD1 agrees at 7 bases. Germline assignment: CDR1 LNHDA and CDR2 SQIVND (reference sequence). CDR3 length equals 13 residues. Trimming at V came to 6 bases and at J to 4 bases, leaving 5 bases not matched to a gene. Here the CDR3 DNA reads TGTGCCAGTAGCCAGGGGGTGGGCACTGAAGCTTTCTTT. This codes for CASSQGVGTEAFF. The full variable domain, rest sourced from reference TRBV19 and TRBJ1-1, is DGGITQSPKYLFRKEGQNVTLSCEQNLNHDAMYWYRQDPGQGLRLIYYSQIVNDFQKGDIAEGYSVSREKKESFPLTVTSAQKNPTAFYLCASSQGVGTEAFFGQGTRLTVV.